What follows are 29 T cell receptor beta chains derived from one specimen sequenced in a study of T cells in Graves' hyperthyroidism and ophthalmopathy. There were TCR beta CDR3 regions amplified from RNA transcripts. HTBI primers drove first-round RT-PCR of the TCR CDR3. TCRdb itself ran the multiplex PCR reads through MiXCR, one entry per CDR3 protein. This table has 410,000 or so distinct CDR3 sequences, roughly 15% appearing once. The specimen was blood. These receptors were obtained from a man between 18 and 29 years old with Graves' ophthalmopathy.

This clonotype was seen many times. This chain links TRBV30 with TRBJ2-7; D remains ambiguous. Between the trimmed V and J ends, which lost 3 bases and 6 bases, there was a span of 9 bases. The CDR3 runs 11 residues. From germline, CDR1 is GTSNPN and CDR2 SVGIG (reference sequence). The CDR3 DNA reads TGTGCCTGGAGCCTAGGGTTCGAGCAGTACTTC. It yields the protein CAWSLGFEQYF.

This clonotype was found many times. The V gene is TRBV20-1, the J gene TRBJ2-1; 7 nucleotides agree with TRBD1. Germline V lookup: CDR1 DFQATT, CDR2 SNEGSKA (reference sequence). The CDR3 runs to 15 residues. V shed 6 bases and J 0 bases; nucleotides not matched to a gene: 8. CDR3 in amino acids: CSASTGEHSYNEQFF. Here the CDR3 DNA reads TGCAGTGCCAGCACAGGGGAACACTCCTACAATGAGCAGTTCTTC.

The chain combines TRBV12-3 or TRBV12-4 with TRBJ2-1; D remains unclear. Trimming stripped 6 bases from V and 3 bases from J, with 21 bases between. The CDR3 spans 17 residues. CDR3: CASSPFMLVGYYNEQFF. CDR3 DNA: TGTGCCAGCAGCCCCTTTATGTTGGTAGGCTACTACAATGAGCAGTTCTTC.

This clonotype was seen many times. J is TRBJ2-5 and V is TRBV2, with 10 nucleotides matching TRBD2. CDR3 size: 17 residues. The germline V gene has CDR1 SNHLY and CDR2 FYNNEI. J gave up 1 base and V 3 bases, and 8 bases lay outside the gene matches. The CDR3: CASSEASGGPRQETQYF. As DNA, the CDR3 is TGTGCCAGCAGTGAGGCTAGCGGGGGCCCTCGCCAAGAGACCCAGTACTTC.

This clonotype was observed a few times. The CDR3 DNA sequence: TGCAGTGCTAGGTCGGGGGGCAATTCACCCCTCCACTTT. Its protein is CSARSGGNSPLHF. J is TRBJ1-6 and V is TRBV20-1; possible D gene TRBD1, 6 bases. Trimming removed 3 bases from V and 7 bases from J, with 10 bases in between. Per germline, CDR1 DFQATT and CDR2 SNEGSKA (reference sequence). The CDR3 runs 13 residues.

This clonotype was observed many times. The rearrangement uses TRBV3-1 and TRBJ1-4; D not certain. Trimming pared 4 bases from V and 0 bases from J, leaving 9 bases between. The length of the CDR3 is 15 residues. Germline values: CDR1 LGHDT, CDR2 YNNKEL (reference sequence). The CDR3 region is CASSPRPATNEKLFF. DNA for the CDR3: TGTGCCAGCAGCCCCCGCCCAGCAACTAATGAAAAACTGTTTTTT.

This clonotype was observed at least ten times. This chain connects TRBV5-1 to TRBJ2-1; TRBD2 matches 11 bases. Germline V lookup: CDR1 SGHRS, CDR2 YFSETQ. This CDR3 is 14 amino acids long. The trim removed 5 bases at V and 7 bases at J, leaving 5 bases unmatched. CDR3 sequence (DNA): TGCGCCAGCAGACTAGCGGGGGCTCTTAATGAGCAGTTCTTC. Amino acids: CASRLAGALNEQFF.

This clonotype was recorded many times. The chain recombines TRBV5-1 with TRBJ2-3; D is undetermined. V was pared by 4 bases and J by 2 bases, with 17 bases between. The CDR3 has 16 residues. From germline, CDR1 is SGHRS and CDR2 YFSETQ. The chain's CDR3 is CASSGGYAVYTDTQYF. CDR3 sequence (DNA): TGCGCCAGCAGCGGTGGATACGCGGTCTACACAGATACGCAGTATTTT. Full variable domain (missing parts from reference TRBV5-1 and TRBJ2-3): KAGVTQTPRYLIKTRGQQVTLSCSPISGHRSVSWYQQTPGQGLQFLFEYFSETQRNKGNFPGRFSGRQFSNSRSEMNVSTLELGDSALYLCASSGGYAVYTDTQYFGPGTRLTVL.

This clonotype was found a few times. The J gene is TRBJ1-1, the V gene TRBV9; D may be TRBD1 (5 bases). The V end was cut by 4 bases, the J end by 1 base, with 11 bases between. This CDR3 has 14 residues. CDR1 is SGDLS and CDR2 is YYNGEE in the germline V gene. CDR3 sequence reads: CASSPDGGNTEAFF. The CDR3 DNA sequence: TGTGCCAGCAGCCCCGACGGGGGGAACACTGAAGCTTTCTTT.

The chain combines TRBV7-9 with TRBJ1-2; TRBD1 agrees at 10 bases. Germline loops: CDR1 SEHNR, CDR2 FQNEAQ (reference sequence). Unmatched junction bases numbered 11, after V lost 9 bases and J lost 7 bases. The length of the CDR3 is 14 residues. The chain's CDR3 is CASLQTGGVGGYTF. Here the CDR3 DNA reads TGTGCCAGTCTACAGACAGGGGGCGTAGGTGGCTACACCTTC. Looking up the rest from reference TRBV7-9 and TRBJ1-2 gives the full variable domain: DTGVSQNPRHKITKRGQNVTFRCDPISEHNRLYWYRQTLGQGPEFLTYFQNEAQLEKSRLLSDRFSAERPKGSFSTLEIQRTEQGDSAMYLCASLQTGGVGGYTFGSGTRLTVV.

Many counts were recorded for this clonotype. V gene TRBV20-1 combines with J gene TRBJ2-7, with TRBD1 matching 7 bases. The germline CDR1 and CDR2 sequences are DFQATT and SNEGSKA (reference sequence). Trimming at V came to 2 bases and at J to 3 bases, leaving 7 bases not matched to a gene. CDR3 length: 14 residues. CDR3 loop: CSARRQGEFYEQYF. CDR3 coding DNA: TGCAGTGCTAGAAGACAGGGAGAGTTCTACGAGCAGTACTTC.

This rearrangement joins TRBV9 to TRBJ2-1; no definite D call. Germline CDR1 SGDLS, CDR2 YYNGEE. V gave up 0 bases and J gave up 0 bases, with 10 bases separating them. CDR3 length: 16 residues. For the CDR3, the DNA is TGTGCCAGCAGCGTAGTGGGCGGTAGCTCCTACAATGAGCAGTTCTTC. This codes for CASSVVGGSSYNEQFF. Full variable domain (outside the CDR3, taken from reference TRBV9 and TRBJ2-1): DSGVTQTPKHLITATGQRVTLRCSPRSGDLSVYWYQQSLDQGLQFLIQYYNGEERAKGNILERFSAQQFPDLHSELNLSSLELGDSALYFCASSVVGGSSYNEQFFGPGTRLTVL.

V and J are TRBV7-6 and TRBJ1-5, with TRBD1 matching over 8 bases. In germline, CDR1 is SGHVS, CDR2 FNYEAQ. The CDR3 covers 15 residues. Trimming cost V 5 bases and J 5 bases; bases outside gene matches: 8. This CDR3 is CASSPGQGGDQPQHF. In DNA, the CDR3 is TGTGCCAGCAGCCCAGGACAGGGAGGCGATCAGCCCCAGCATTTT.

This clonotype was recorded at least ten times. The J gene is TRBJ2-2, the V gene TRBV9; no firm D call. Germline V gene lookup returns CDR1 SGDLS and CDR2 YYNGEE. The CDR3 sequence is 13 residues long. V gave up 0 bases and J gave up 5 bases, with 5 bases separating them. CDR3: CASSVDGTGELFF. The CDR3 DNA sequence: TGTGCCAGCAGCGTAGATGGTACCGGGGAGCTGTTTTTT.

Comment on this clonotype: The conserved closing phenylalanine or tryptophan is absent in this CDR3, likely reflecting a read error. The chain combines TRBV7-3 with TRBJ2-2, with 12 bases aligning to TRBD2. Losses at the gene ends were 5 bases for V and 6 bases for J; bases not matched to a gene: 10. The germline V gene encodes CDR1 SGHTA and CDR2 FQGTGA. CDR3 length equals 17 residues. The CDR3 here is CASSLRTSGRTAGELFL. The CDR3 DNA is TGTGCCAGCAGCCTCAGAACTAGCGGGAGGACCGCCGGGGAGCTGTTTCTT.

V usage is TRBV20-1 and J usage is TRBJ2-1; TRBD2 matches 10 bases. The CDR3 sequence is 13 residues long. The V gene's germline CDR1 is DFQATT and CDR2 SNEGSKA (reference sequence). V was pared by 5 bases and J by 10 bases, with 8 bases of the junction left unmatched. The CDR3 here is CSAVAGGWGEQFF. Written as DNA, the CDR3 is TGCAGTGCTGTAGCGGGGGGATGGGGAGAGCAGTTCTTC.

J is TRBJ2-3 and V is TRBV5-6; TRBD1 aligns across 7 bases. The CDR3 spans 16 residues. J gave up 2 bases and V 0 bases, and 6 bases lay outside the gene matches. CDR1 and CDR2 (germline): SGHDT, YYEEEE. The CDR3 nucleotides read TGTGCCAGCAGCTTGGCAAACAGGGGATACACAGATACGCAGTATTTT. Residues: CASSLANRGYTDTQYF.

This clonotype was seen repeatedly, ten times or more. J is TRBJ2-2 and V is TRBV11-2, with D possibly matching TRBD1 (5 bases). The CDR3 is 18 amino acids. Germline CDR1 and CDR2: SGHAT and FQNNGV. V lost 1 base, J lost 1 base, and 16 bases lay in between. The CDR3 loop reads CASSLVSQTVLNTGELFF. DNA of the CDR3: TGTGCCAGCAGCTTAGTTAGCCAGACAGTGTTGAACACCGGGGAGCTGTTTTTT.

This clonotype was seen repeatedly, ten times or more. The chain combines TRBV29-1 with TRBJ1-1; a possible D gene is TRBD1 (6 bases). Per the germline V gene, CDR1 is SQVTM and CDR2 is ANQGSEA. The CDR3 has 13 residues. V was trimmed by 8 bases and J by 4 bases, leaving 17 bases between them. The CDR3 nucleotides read TGCAGCACGCACAGGGTTCCGGCCACTGAAGCTTTCTTT. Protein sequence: CSTHRVPATEAFF.

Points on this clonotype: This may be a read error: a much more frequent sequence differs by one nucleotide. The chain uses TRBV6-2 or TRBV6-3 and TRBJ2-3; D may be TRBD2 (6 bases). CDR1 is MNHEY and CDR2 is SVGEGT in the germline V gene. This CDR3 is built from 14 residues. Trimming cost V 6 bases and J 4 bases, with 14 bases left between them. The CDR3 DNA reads TGTGCCAGCAGAAGCAACGGAGGGGCAGATACGCAGTATTTT. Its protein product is CASRSNGGADTQYF.

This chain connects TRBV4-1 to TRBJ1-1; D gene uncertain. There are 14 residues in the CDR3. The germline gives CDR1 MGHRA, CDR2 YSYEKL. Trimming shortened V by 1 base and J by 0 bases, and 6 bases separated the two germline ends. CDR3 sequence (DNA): TGCGCCAGCAGCCAAGCCCCGATGAACACTGAAGCTTTCTTT. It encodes CASSQAPMNTEAFF.

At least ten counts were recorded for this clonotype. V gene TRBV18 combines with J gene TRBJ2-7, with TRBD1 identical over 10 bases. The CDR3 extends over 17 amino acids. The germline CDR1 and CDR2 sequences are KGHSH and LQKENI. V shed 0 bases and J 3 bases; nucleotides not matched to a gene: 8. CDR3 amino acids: CASSPPAGQGFLYEQYF. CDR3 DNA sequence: TGTGCCAGCTCACCACCGGCGGGACAGGGGTTTCTCTACGAGCAGTACTTC. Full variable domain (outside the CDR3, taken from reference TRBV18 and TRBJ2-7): NAGVMQNPRHLVRRRGQEARLRCSPMKGHSHVYWYRQLPEEGLKFMVYLQKENIIDESGMPKERFSAEFPKEGPSILRIQQVVRGDSAAYFCASSPPAGQGFLYEQYFGPGTRLTVT.

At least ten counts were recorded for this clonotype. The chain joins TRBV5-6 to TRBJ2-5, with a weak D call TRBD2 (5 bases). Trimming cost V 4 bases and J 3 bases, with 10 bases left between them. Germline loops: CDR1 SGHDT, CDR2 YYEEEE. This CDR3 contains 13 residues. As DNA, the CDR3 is TGTGCCAGCAGCGCCGGGGAAAAAGAGACCCAGTACTTC. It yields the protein CASSAGEKETQYF.

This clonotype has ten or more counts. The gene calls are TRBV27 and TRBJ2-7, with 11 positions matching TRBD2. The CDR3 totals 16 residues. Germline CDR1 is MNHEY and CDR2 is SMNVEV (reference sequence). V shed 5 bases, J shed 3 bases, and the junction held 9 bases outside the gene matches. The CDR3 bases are TGTGCCAGCAGTCCGGTAATACTAGCGGGGGTCTACGAGCAGTACTTC. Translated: CASSPVILAGVYEQYF.

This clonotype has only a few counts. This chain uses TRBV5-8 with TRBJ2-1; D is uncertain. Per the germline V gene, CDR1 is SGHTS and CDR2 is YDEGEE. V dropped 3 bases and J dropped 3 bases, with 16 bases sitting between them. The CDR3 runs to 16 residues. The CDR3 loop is CASSSLDIYLYNEQFF. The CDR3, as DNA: TGTGCCAGCAGCTCTCTAGACATCTACCTCTACAATGAGCAGTTCTTC. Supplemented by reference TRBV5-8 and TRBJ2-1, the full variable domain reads EAGVTQSPTHLIKTRGQQATLRCSPISGHTSVYWYQQALGLGLQFLLWYDEGEERNRGNFPPRFSGRQFPNYSSELNVNALELEDSALYLCASSSLDIYLYNEQFFGPGTRLTVL.

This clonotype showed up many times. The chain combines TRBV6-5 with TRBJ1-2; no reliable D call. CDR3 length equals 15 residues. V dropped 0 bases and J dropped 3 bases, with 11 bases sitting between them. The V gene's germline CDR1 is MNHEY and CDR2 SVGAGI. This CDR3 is CASSYSAVSDYGYTF. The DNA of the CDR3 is TGTGCCAGCAGTTACTCAGCAGTCTCGGACTATGGCTACACCTTC.

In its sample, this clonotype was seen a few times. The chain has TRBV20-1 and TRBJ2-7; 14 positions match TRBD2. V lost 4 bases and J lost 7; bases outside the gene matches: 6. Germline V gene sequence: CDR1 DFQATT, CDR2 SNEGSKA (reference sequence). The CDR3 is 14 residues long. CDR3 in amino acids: CSATKTSGRGEQYF. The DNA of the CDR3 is TGCAGTGCTACCAAGACTAGCGGGAGGGGTGAGCAGTACTTC.

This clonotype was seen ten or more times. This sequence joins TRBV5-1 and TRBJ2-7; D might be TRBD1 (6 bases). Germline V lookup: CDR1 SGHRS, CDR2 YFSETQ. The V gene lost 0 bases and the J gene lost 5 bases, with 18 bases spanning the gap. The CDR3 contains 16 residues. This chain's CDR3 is CASSLAWGQGSDEQYF. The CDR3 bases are TGCGCCAGCAGCTTGGCTTGGGGACAAGGGTCGGACGAGCAGTACTTC. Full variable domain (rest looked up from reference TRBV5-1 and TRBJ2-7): KAGVTQTPRYLIKTRGQQVTLSCSPISGHRSVSWYQQTPGQGLQFLFEYFSETQRNKGNFPGRFSGRQFSNSRSEMNVSTLELGDSALYLCASSLAWGQGSDEQYFGPGTRLTVT.

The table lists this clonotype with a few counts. The CDR3 loop is CASVLAGGNYGYTF. The CDR3 nucleotides are TGTGCCAGCGTCCTTGCGGGGGGAAACTATGGCTACACCTTC. The rearrangement uses TRBV12-3 or TRBV12-4 and TRBJ1-2, with a tentative D call TRBD1 (5 bases). The CDR3 consists of 14 residues. The V end was cut by 8 bases, the J end by 2 bases, with 15 bases between.